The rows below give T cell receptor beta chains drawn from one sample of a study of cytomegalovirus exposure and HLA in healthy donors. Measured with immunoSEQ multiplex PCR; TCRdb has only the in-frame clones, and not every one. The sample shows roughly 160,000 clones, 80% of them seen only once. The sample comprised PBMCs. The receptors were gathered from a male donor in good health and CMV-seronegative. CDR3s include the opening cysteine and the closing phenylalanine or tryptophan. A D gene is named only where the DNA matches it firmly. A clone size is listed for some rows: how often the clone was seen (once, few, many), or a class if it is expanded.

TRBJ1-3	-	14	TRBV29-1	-	TGCAGCGTTGAAGGGACAGTCTCTGGAAACACCATATATTTT	CSVEGTVSGNTIYF
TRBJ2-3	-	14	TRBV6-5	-	TGTGCCAGCGGGGCAGGGGTGGGCACAGATACGCAGTATTTT	CASGAGVGTDTQYF
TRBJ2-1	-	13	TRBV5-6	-	TGTGCCAGCAGCCCTGACACCTACAATGAGCAGTTCTTC	CASSPDTYNEQFF
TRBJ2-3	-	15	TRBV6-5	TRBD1	TGTGCCAGCAGCAAAGGACAGGGTTGGTCTGATACGCAGTATTTT	CASSKGQGWSDTQYF
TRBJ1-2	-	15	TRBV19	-	TGTGCCAGTAGAAGGAACAGGGAAGCTAACTATGGCTACACCTTC	CASRRNREANYGYTF
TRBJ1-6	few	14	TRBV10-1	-	TGCGCCAGCAGCCCGGGACACGGAAATTCACCCCTCCACTTT	CASSPGHGNSPLHF
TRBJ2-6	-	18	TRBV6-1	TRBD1	TGTGCCAGCAGTGACTGGACAGGGGCCCCCTTAGGGGCCAACGTCCTGACTTTC	CASSDWTGAPLGANVLTF
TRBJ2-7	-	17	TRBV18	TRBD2	TGTGCCAGCTCATCGAGTCTCGGGGAGGGGACCCCTAGTGAGCAGTACTTC	CASSSSLGEGTPSEQYF
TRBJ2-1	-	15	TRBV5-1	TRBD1	TGCGCCAGCAGCTTGCCGCGAGGACAGGGAAATGAGCAGTTCTTC	CASSLPRGQGNEQFF
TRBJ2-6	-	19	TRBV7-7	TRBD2	TGTGCCAGCAGCTTATTTTGGGGAGGGATGTTGTCTGGGGCCAACGTCCTGACTTTC	CASSLFWGGMLSGANVLTF
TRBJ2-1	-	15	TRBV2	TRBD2	TGTGCCAGCAGTGTGGGGGGGACCGTGGCTATTGAGCAGTTCTTC	CASSVGGTVAIEQFF
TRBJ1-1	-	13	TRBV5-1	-	TGCGCCAGCAGCGGGGGGTCTAGCGCTGAAGCTTTCTTT	CASSGGSSAEAFF
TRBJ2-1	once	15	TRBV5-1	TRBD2	TGCGCCAGCAGTCCTACTAGCGGGGTATACAATGAGCAGTTCTTC	CASSPTSGVYNEQFF
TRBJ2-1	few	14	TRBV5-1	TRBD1	TGCGCCAGCAGCGTCTACAGGGGGAACAATGAGCAGTTCTTC	CASSVYRGNNEQFF
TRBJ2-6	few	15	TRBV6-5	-	TGTGCCAGCAGACCTGACACCTCTGGGGCCAACGTCCTGACTTTC	CASRPDTSGANVLTF
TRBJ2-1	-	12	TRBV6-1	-	TGTGCCAGCAGCCCCTCCCGCGATGAGCAGTTCTTC	CASSPSRDEQFF
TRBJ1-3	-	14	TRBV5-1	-	TGCGCCAGCAGCTTGATTAGCGGAGGAAACACCATATATTTT	CASSLISGGNTIYF
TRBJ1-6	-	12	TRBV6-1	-	TGTGCCAGCAGTCACTGGAATTCACCCCTCCACTTT	CASSHWNSPLHF
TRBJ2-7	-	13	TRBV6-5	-	TGTGCCAGCAGCACGACAGGCACGGGAGAGCAGTACTTC	CASSTTGTGEQYF
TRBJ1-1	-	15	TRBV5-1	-	TGCGCCAGCAGCTTGGCCCCACGGACTAACACTGAAGCTTTCTTT	CASSLAPRTNTEAFF
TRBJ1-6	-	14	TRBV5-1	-	TGCGCCAGCAGCTTGTCACAGCAAAATTCACCCCTCCACTTT	CASSLSQQNSPLHF
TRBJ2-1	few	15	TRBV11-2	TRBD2	TGTGCCAGCAGCACTTTAGCGGGGGCTTACAATGAGCAGTTCTTC	CASSTLAGAYNEQFF
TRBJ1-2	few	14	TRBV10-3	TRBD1	TGTGCCATCAGTGCGACAGGGCCCACCTATGGCTACACCTTC	CAISATGPTYGYTF
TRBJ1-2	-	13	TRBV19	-	TGTGCCAGTAGATCCCCAGGCAATAATGGCTACACCTTC	CASRSPGNNGYTF
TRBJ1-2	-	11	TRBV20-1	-	TGCAGTGCTAGAGGCCAGAATGGCTACACCTTC	CSARGQNGYTF
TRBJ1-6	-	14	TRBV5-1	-	TGCGCCAGCAGTCCGGGGGGAATCCATCCACCCCTCCACTTT	CASSPGGIHPPLHF
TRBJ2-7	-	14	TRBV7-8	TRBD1	TGTGCCAGCAGCTTGACAGGGGATTTTTACGAGCAGTACTTC	CASSLTGDFYEQYF
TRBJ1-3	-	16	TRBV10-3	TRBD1	TGTGCCATCAGGGACGGACAGGGTGGATCTGGAAACACCATATATTTT	CAIRDGQGGSGNTIYF
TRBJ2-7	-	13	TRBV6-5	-	TGTGCCAGCAGCAGACAGGGAGGACACGAGCAGTACTTC	CASSRQGGHEQYF
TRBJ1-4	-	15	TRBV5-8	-	TGTGCCAGCAGCCCGACCCCCCTTTACGGGGAAAAACTGTTTTTT	CASSPTPLYGEKLFF
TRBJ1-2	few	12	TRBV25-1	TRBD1	TGTGCCAGCCTTGGACAGGTCTATGGCTACACCTTC	CASLGQVYGYTF
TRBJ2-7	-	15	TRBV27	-	TGTGCCAGCAGTTTCTCTCACGAGGGCCTAGGCGAGCAGTACTTC	CASSFSHEGLGEQYF
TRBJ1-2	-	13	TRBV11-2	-	TGTGCCAGCAGCCCAACAGGGAAGGATGGCTACACCTTC	CASSPTGKDGYTF
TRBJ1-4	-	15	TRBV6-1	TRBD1	TGTGCCAGCAGACTCGGACAGGGTTTCGATGAAAAACTGTTTTTT	CASRLGQGFDEKLFF
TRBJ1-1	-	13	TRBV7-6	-	TGTGCCAGCAGCTTAGCCCGACACAGAGAAGCTTTCTTT	CASSLARHREAFF
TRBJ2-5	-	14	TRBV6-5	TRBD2	TGTGCCAGCAATCCAGCGGGGGGCGGTGAGACCCAGTACTTC	CASNPAGGGETQYF
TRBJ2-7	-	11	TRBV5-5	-	TGTGCCAGCAGCTTTTACTACGAGCAGTACTTC	CASSFYYEQYF
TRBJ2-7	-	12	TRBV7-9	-	TGTGCCAGCAGCACGGGGACCTACGAGCAGTACTTC	CASSTGTYEQYF
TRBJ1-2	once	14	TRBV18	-	TGTGCCAGCTCACCACCGGGGCTACGTAGGGGCTACACCTTC	CASSPPGLRRGYTF
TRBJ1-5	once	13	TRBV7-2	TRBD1	TGTGCCAGCAGCCCGGACAGGGACAAGCCCCAGCATTTT	CASSPDRDKPQHF
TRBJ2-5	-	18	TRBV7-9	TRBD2	TGTTCCAGCAGCTTAGGAACTTTGGCGGGGGTTCCACGAGAGACCCAGTACTTC	CSSSLGTLAGVPRETQYF
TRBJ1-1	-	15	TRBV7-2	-	TGTGCCAGCAGCTTAATGGGGGCGCGGAACACTGAAGCTTTCTTT	CASSLMGARNTEAFF
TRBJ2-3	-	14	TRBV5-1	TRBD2	TGCGCCAGCAGCCTTAGCGGGGGGGTGGATACGCAGTATTTT	CASSLSGGVDTQYF
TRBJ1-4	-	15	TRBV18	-	TGTGCCAGCTCACCAATCCTCGTCGGGATGGAAAAACTGTTTTTT	CASSPILVGMEKLFF
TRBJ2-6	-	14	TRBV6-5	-	TGTGCCGTAGACAGCCACTCTGGGGCCAACGTCCTGACTTTC	CAVDSHSGANVLTF
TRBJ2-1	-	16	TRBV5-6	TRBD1	TGTGCCAGCAGCTTGGGCTGGACAGGGTTCGGCAATGAGCAGTTCTTC	CASSLGWTGFGNEQFF
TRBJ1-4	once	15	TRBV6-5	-	TGTGCCAGCAGTTTACGGATCGAAGTCAGGGAAAAACTGTTTTTT	CASSLRIEVREKLFF
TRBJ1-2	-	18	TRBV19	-	TGTGCCAGTAGTACTCACCAGGTCCTTCTCACCCGTGGCTATGGCTACACCTTC	CASSTHQVLLTRGYGYTF
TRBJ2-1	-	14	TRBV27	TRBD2	TGTGCCAGCACCAGCGGGGTCGCCTACAATGAGCAGTTCTTC	CASTSGVAYNEQFF
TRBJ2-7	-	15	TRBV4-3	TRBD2	TGCGCCAGCAGCCCCCACGTCGGGGGGGGCTACGAGCAGTACTTC	CASSPHVGGGYEQYF
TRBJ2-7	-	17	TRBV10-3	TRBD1	TGTGCCATCACCAAATGGAGGGACAGGGGAGGGGACTACGAGCAGTACTTC	CAITKWRDRGGDYEQYF
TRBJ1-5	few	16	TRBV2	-	TGTGCCAGCAGTGAAATAGGGGGTTCGGGCAATCAGCCCCAGCATTTT	CASSEIGGSGNQPQHF
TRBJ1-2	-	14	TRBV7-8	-	TGTGCCAGCAGCCGACAGGCTGATCACTATGGCTACACCTTC	CASSRQADHYGYTF
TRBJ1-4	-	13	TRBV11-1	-	TGTGCCAGCAGGAGGGCAATCGGGGAAAAACTGTTTTTT	CASRRAIGEKLFF
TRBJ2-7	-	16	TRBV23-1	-	TGCGCCAGCAGTCGGCCAACAGGGAATTACTCCTACGAGCAGTACTTC	CASSRPTGNYSYEQYF
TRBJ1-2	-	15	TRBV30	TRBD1	TGTGCCTGGCAGGGGGACAGCTCCACCTACTATGGCTACACCTTC	CAWQGDSSTYYGYTF
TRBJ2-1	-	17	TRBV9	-	TGTGCCAGCAGCGTAGTCCCTAGCCTGAGCTCCTACAATGAGCAGTTCTTC	CASSVVPSLSSYNEQFF
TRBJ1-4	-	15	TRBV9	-	TGTGCCAGCAGCGTAGGGGGGCTAACTAATGAAAAACTGTTTTTT	CASSVGGLTNEKLFF
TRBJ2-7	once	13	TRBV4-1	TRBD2	TGCGCCAGCAGCCCGGGGGGGCCTTACGAGCAGTACTTC	CASSPGGPYEQYF